Each of the 29 T cell receptor beta chains below was sequenced from the same sample in a study of cytomegalovirus exposure and HLA in healthy donors. Vbeta (60) and Jbeta (13) primers were used in the PCR. Sequenced by immunoSEQ multiplex PCR; TCRdb stores in-frame clones only, minus some. The table records about 200,000 clones, nearly 80% of them present only once. The sequenced sample consisted of PBMCs. The receptors originated from a man between 18 and 35 years old in good health and CMV-seronegative.

The chain joins TRBV28 to TRBJ2-1; 12 bases map to TRBD2. This CDR3 is 16 amino acids long. Germline V gives CDR1 MDHEN, CDR2 SYDVKM. With 7 bases clipped from V and 2 bases from J, the junction kept 6 bases outside the gene matches. The CDR3, as DNA: TGTGCCAGCATACCTAGCGGGAGGGTCCCCTACAATGAGCAGTTCTTC. Its translation is CASIPSGRVPYNEQFF.

The rearrangement uses TRBV6-5 and TRBJ1-2; unclear D gene. Germline CDR1 is MNHEY and CDR2 is SVGAGI. CDR3 length equals 13 residues. Trimming stripped 1 base from V and 5 bases from J, with 8 bases between. CDR3 DNA: TGTGCCAGCAGTTACTTCGGGGAGTATGGCTACACCTTC. Translation gives CASSYFGEYGYTF.

This clone was detected once. The V call is TRBV13, the J call TRBJ2-7; TRBD1 agrees at 8 bases. Germline V gene lookup returns CDR1 PRHDT and CDR2 FYEKMQ (reference sequence). This CDR3 region has 15 residues. V lost 3 bases and J lost 2; bases outside the gene matches: 6. The CDR3 DNA follows: TGTGCCAGCAGCTTTATTGGGACAGGAACCTACGAGCAGTACTTC. Its protein is CASSFIGTGTYEQYF.

The V call is TRBV7-9, the J call TRBJ2-7; the D gene is possibly TRBD2 (6 bases). CDR3 length: 13 residues. Trimming took 10 bases from V and 6 from J, leaving 19 bases between them. Germline V gives CDR1 SEHNR, CDR2 FQNEAQ (reference sequence). Written as DNA, the CDR3 is TGTGCCACCTCTGGGGGGATAGGGCTCGAGCAGTACTTC. It yields the protein CATSGGIGLEQYF.

This clone was observed a few times. The genes are TRBV7-3 and TRBJ2-1; 9 bases align to TRBD2. Trimming took 1 base from V and 7 from J; bases not matched to a gene: 8. The V gene's germline CDR1 is SGHTA and CDR2 FQGTGA. The CDR3 contains 16 residues. For the CDR3, the DNA is TGTGCCAGCAGCTTAAATATAGCGGGAGTAGGTAATGAGCAGTTCTTC. It codes for CASSLNIAGVGNEQFF.

The chain couples TRBV6-1 to TRBJ1-5; 10 positions agree with TRBD1. The germline V gene has CDR1 MNHNS and CDR2 SASEGT. This CDR3 is built from 15 residues. With V trimmed by 5 bases and J by 2 bases, 3 bases remained unmatched. CDR3 DNA sequence: TGTGCCAGCAGTCGGACAGGGGGAGGCAATCAGCCCCAGCATTTT. Protein product: CASSRTGGGNQPQHF.

The chain carries TRBV12-5 and TRBJ2-1; D may be TRBD1 (5 bases). Trimming removed 2 bases at V and 1 base at J, with 12 bases between. Germline values: CDR1 LGHNT, CDR2 FRNRAP. CDR3 size: 16 residues. CDR3 loop: CASGLNPGASYNEQFF. The CDR3 coding sequence is TGTGCTAGTGGTTTGAACCCTGGGGCTTCCTACAATGAGCAGTTCTTC.

This clone was picked up a small number of times. The chain uses TRBV28 and TRBJ2-4, with 12 bases lining up with TRBD1. Looked up from germline, CDR1 is MDHEN and CDR2 is SYDVKM. Trimming removed 6 bases from V and 7 bases from J; junction bases left unmatched: 4. This CDR3 has 14 residues. In nucleotides, the CDR3 is TGTGCCAGCAGGATGGGACAGGGGGCGAACATTCAGTACTTC. Residues: CASRMGQGANIQYF.

The rearrangement joins TRBV30 to TRBJ2-7, with 7 nucleotides matching TRBD1. CDR3 size: 11 residues. The V gene's germline CDR1 is GTSNPN and CDR2 SVGIG (reference sequence). The trim removed 4 bases at V and 5 bases at J, leaving 2 bases unmatched. The CDR3 bases are TGTGCCTGGACAGGGGGTCACGAGCAGTACTTC. Its protein product is CAWTGGHEQYF.

On this clone: Other DNA sequences from this sample encode an identical CDR3 as well. This sequence joins TRBV7-3 and TRBJ2-3; 8 bases line up with TRBD2. Germline CDR1 reads SGHTA; CDR2 reads FQGTGA. The J segment lost 1 base and the V segment lost 5 bases, leaving 2 bases of the junction unmatched. The CDR3 extends over 14 amino acids. CDR3 loop: CASSPGLGTDTQYF. Written as DNA, the CDR3 is TGTGCCAGCAGCCCGGGACTAGGCACAGATACGCAGTATTTT.

The genes are TRBV7-9 and TRBJ1-1; D is unclear. CDR1 SEHNR and CDR2 FQNEAQ come from the germline V gene (reference sequence). V shed 1 base and J shed 6 bases, with 3 bases lying between them. CDR3 size: 11 residues. In DNA, the CDR3 is TGTGCCAGCAGCTTAGAGCCTGAAGCTTTCTTT. It translates to CASSLEPEAFF.

This clone was picked up a small number of times. At the DNA level, this CDR3 is encoded by other sequences in the same sample as well. V and J are TRBV19 and TRBJ2-2; 8 bases are shared with TRBD1. Per the germline V gene, CDR1 is LNHDA and CDR2 is SQIVND (reference sequence). The trim removed 6 bases at V and 5 bases at J, leaving 5 bases unmatched. CDR3 size: 14 residues. The CDR3 DNA sequence: TGTGCCAGTAGGAGGACAGGGAGTACCGGGGAGCTGTTTTTT. This translates into CASRRTGSTGELFF.

This clone was seen a single time. This sequence joins TRBV28 and TRBJ1-5; D is uncertain. The germline gives CDR1 MDHEN, CDR2 SYDVKM. V lost 2 bases, J lost 2 bases, and 10 bases lay in between. CDR3 length: 15 residues. Written as DNA, the CDR3 is TGTGCCAGCAGTTTAATCTTCGGGGGCAATCAGCCCCAGCATTTT. Its protein product is CASSLIFGGNQPQHF.

This clone turned up a few times. This chain links TRBV11-2 with TRBJ2-3; TRBD2 agrees at 11 bases. This CDR3 comprises 15 residues. Germline CDR1 reads SGHAT; CDR2 reads FQNNGV. Trimming at V came to 4 bases and at J to 8 bases, leaving 8 bases not matched to a gene. The CDR3 here is CASSSLAGAHRTQYF. The CDR3 region has the DNA TGTGCCAGCAGCTCACTAGCGGGGGCCCATCGTACGCAGTATTTT.

The chain joins TRBV9 to TRBJ1-6, with D possibly matching TRBD1 (5 bases). The CDR3 has 14 residues. V lost 2 bases and J 8 bases, leaving 11 bases between the germline ends. Germline CDR1 is SGDLS and CDR2 is YYNGEE. As DNA, the CDR3 is TGTGCCAGCAGCGTTGGGGGGTTCGATTCACCCCTCCACTTT. The encoded protein is CASSVGGFDSPLHF.

The gene calls are TRBV28 and TRBJ2-7; TRBD2 is a possible D gene (5 bases). Germline V lookup: CDR1 MDHEN, CDR2 SYDVKM. The CDR3 totals 16 residues. V lost 2 bases and J lost 0, with 14 bases in between. CDR3 region: CASSLNVRTDSYEQYF. The DNA for the CDR3 is TGTGCCAGCAGTTTAAATGTAAGGACTGACTCCTACGAGCAGTACTTC.

The chain recombines TRBV7-2 with TRBJ1-3; unclear D gene. Deletions cut 1 base from V and 7 bases from J, with 17 bases between. The germline gives CDR1 SGHTA, CDR2 FQGNSA. The CDR3 spans 16 residues. Here the CDR3 DNA reads TGTGCCAGCAGCTTAGATACCAGAGGCCTTGCGAACACCATATATTTT. This sequence encodes CASSLDTRGLANTIYF.

The chain is built from TRBV25-1 and TRBJ2-5; tentatively, D is TRBD2 (6 bases). Between the trimmed V and J ends, which lost 2 bases and 5 bases, there was a span of 12 bases. This CDR3 has 14 amino acids. Germline assignment: CDR1 MGHDK and CDR2 SYGVNS. This CDR3 is CASSEPSREETQYF. In DNA, the CDR3 is TGTGCCAGCAGTGAACCGTCTCGGGAGGAGACCCAGTACTTC.

This chain joins TRBV19 and TRBJ1-5; TRBD1 matches 12 bases. J lost 7 bases, V lost 5 bases, and 9 bases had no gene match. Per germline, CDR1 LNHDA and CDR2 SQIVND (reference sequence). This CDR3 is 16 amino acids long. The chain's CDR3 is CASSAPGQGAGQPQHF. In DNA form, the CDR3 reads TGTGCCAGTAGTGCCCCGGGACAGGGGGCAGGCCAGCCCCAGCATTTT.

The chain joins TRBV5-5 to TRBJ2-6, with 10 bases matching TRBD1. The CDR3 spans 16 residues. From germline, CDR1 is SGHKS and CDR2 YYEKEE (reference sequence). Trimming removed 4 bases from V and 4 bases from J; junction bases left unmatched: 5. The DNA for the CDR3 is TGTGCCAGCAGCCCAGGGACAGGGGCCGGGGCCAACGTCCTGACTTTC. Its protein product is CASSPGTGAGANVLTF.

This clone was detected a few times. The chain combines TRBV13 with TRBJ2-5, with 7 nucleotides matching TRBD1. Trimming took 5 bases from V and 9 from J; bases not matched to a gene: 6. CDR1 is PRHDT, CDR2 FYEKMQ, per germline (reference sequence). The CDR3 sequence is 12 residues long. CDR3 sequence reads: CASSVTGDSQYF. CDR3 DNA: TGTGCCAGCAGCGTAACAGGGGATTCCCAGTACTTC.

The chain is built from TRBV28 and TRBJ1-1; D unclear. Trimming cost V 3 bases and J 1 base, with 12 bases left between them. Germline values: CDR1 MDHEN, CDR2 SYDVKM. The CDR3 covers 15 residues. As DNA, the CDR3 is TGTGCCAGCAGTTTGAGGGATTTTGGGAACACTGAAGCTTTCTTT. Translating gives CASSLRDFGNTEAFF.

The chain is built from TRBV10-3 and TRBJ2-3, with 7 bases aligning to TRBD2. The CDR3 contains 15 residues. V lost 6 bases, J lost 2 bases, and 8 bases stayed unmatched. Germline CDR1 and CDR2: ENHRY and SYGVKD. CDR3 amino acids: CAISASSGHTDTQYF. DNA of the CDR3: TGTGCCATCAGCGCGTCTAGCGGTCACACAGATACGCAGTATTTT.

J is TRBJ1-6 and V is TRBV6-1; D not certain. Per germline, CDR1 MNHNS and CDR2 SASEGT. V gave up 7 bases and J gave up 14 bases, with 24 bases separating them. This CDR3 contains 15 residues. The CDR3, as DNA: TGTGCCAGCAAAAACCGGGAAGTAGATCTCCGAGCCCTCCACTTT. Translation gives CASKNREVDLRALHF.

This clone was observed a single time. The chain is built from TRBV18 and TRBJ2-7, with 9 bases lining up with TRBD2. The CDR3 contains 16 residues. Germline V CDR1 and CDR2: KGHSH, LQKENI. V was pared by 2 bases and J by 5 bases, with 10 bases of the junction left unmatched. CDR3 sequence (DNA): TGTGCCAGCTCACCATTCGCGGGAGGGTCCGGGGACGAGCAGTACTTC. Translation: CASSPFAGGSGDEQYF.

This clone was picked up a small number of times. The J gene is TRBJ2-7, the V gene TRBV7-6, with TRBD2 identical over 8 bases. The ends lost 5 bases at V and 5 bases at J; junction bases unmatched: 8. The CDR3 has 14 amino acids. Germline V lookup: CDR1 SGHVS, CDR2 FNYEAQ. Here the CDR3 DNA reads TGTGCCAGCAGCACCCGGGGGGGCCCCAACGAGCAGTACTTC. Translated: CASSTRGGPNEQYF.

The chain uses TRBV28 and TRBJ2-7; weak D call: TRBD2 (5 bases). Germline lookup yields CDR1 MDHEN and CDR2 SYDVKM. V lost 7 bases to trimming and J lost 4 bases, with 23 bases between them. The CDR3 covers 16 residues. The CDR3 coding sequence is TGTGCCAGCACCACCCCATCTAGAGGGAAGGTTTACGAGCAGTACTTC. Translating gives CASTTPSRGKVYEQYF. The whole variable domain, filled in from reference TRBV28 and TRBJ2-7, reads DVKVTQSSRYLVKRTGEKVFLECVQDMDHENMFWYRQDPGLGLRLIYFSYDVKMKEKGDIPEGYSVSREKKERFSLILESASTNQTSMYLCASTTPSRGKVYEQYFGPGTRLTVT.

The rearrangement joins TRBV19 to TRBJ2-2; possible D gene TRBD2, 6 bases. Deletions cut 7 bases from V and 6 bases from J, with 15 bases between. This CDR3 has 14 residues. Germline values: CDR1 LNHDA, CDR2 SQIVND (reference sequence). CDR3 protein: CASTQWEDPGELFF. CDR3 sequence (DNA): TGTGCCAGTACCCAATGGGAGGACCCCGGGGAGCTGTTTTTT.

V usage is TRBV5-1 and J usage is TRBJ2-3, with a possible D match to TRBD1 (5 bases). The CDR3 has 16 residues. With 4 bases removed from V and 1 base from J, the gap between germline ends came to 16 bases. Germline CDR1 SGHRS, CDR2 YFSETQ. CDR3 nucleotides: TGCGCCAGCAGCCGATTAAGGACATCGGGCACAGATACGCAGTATTTT. It encodes CASSRLRTSGTDTQYF.